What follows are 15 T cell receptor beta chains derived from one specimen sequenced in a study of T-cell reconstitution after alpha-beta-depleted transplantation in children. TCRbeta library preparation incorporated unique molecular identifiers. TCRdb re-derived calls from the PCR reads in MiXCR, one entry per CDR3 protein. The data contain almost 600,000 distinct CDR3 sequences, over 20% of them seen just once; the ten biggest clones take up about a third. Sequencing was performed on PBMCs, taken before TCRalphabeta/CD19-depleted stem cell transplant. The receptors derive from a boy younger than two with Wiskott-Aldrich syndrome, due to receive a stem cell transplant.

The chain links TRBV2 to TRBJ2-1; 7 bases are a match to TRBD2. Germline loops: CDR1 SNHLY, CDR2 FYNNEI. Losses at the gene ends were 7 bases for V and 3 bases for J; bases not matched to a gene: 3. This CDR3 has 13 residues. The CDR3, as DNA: TGTGCCAGCAATCCTAGCGGCTACAATGAGCAGTTCTTC. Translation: CASNPSGYNEQFF.

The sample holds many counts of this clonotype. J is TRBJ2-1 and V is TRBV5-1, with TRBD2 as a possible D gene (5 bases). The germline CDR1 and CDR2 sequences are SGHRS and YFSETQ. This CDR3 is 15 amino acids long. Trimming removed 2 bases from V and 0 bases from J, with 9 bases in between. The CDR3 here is CASSFGLASYNEQFF. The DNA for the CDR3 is TGCGCCAGCAGCTTTGGGCTAGCCTCCTACAATGAGCAGTTCTTC.

In DNA, the CDR3 is TGTGCCAGCAGCCGGGCAGAGAACACCGGGGAGCTGTTTTTT. Its translation: CASSRAENTGELFF. The chain uses TRBV4-2 and TRBJ2-2; D gene ambiguous. Per germline, CDR1 LGHNA and CDR2 YNFKEQ. Trimming took off 4 bases at V and 1 base at J, with 7 bases between the two ends. The length of the CDR3 is 14 residues.

The CDR3 spells CASSLDVWSVGTGELFF. The CDR3 DNA sequence: TGTGCCAGCAGCTTAGATGTATGGAGCGTTGGAACCGGGGAGCTGTTTTTT. The rearrangement uses TRBV11-2 and TRBJ2-2, with D unresolved. CDR1 and CDR2 from the germline V gene are SGHAT and FQNNGV. Trimming took 0 bases from V and 5 from J, leaving 16 bases between them. The CDR3 sequence is 17 residues long.

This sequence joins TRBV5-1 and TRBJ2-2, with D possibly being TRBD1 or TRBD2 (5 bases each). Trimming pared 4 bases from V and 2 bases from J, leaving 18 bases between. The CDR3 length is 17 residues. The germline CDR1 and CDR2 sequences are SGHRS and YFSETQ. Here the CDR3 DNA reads TGCGCCAGCAGCGCCTCCTTGCTCGGGACCAACACCGGGGAGCTGTTTTTT. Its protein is CASSASLLGTNTGELFF.

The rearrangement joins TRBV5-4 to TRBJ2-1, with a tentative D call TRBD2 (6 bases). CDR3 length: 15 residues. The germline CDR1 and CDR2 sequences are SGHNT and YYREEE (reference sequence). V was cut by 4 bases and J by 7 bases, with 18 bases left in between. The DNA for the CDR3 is TGTGCCAGCAGCCAGAGGCTAGCGAGGGTAAATGAGCAGTTCTTC. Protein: CASSQRLARVNEQFF.

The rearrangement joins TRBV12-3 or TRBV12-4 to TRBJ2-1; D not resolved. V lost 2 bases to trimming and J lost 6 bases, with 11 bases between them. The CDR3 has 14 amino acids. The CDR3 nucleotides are TGTGCCAGCAGTTTAATAGGTCCCCTCAATGAGCAGTTCTTC. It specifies CASSLIGPLNEQFF.

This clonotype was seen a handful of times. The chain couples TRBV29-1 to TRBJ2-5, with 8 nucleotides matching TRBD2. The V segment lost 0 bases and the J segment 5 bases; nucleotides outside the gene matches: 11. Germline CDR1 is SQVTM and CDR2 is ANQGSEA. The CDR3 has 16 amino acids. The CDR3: CSVEDINGRARETQYF. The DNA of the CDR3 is TGCAGCGTTGAAGACATCAACGGGAGGGCCCGGGAGACCCAGTACTTC.

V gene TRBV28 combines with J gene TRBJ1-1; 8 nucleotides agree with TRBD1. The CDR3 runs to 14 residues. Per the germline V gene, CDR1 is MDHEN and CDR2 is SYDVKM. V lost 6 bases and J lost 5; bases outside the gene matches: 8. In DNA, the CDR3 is TGTGCCAGCAGCTCGCAGGGGGCTGTGACTGAAGCTTTCTTT. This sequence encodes CASSSQGAVTEAFF.

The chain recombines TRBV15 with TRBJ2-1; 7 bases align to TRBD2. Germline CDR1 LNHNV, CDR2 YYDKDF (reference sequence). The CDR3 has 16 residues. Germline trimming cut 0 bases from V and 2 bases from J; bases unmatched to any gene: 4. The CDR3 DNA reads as TGTGCCACCAGCAGAGATGTGGCGGGAGCCTACAATGAGCAGTTCTTC. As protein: CATSRDVAGAYNEQFF.

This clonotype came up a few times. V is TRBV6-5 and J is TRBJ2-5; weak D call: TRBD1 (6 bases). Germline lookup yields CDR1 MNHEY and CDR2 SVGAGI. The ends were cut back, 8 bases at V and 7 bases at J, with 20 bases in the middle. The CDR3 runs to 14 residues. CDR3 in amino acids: CASGYGQPRGTQYF. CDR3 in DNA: TGTGCCAGCGGGTACGGACAGCCAAGGGGGACCCAGTACTTC.

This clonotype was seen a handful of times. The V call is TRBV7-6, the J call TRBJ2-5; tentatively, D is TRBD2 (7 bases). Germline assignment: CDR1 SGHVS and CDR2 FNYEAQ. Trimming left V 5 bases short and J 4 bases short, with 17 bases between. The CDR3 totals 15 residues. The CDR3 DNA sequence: TGTGCCAGCAGCCTAACAGGGAGGGGGGGAGAGACCCAGTACTTC. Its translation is CASSLTGRGGETQYF.

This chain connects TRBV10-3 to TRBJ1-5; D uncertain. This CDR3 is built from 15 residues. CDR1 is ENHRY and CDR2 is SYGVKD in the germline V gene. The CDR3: CPLSEGAGSNQPQHF. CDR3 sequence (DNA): TGTCCCCTCAGTGAGGGTGCGGGGAGCAATCAGCCCCAGCATTTT.

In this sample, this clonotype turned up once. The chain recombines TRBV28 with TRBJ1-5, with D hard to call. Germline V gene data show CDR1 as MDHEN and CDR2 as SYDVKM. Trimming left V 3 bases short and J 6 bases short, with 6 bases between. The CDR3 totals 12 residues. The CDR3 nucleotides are TGTGCCAGCAGTTTGACCCCTCAGCCCCAGCATTTT. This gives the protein CASSLTPQPQHF.

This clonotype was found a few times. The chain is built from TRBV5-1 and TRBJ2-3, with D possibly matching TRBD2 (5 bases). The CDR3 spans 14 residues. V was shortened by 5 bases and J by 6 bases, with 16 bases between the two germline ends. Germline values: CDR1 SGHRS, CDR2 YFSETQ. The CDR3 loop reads CASSLTTLGDTQYF. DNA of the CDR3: TGCGCCAGCAGTTTGACTACTTTGGGGGATACGCAGTATTTT.